The 13 T cell receptor beta chains in this list originate from one sample, sequenced in a study of vaccination and CD4 T cells after COVID-19. With the Oncomine TCR Beta short-read assay, DNA from cultured CD4+ T cells was sequenced. Each CDR3 protein is one row after TCRdb ran MiXCR on the PCR reads. The sample shows 6,600 or so distinct CDR3 sequences, around 33% of them seen only once. The antigens of these receptors remain unknown. Specified treatment: roughly 11-day PBMC culture with coronavirus spike peptide pools or control peptides (ViraFEST assay). The unexposed donor provided CD4+ T cells, which were taken before the COVID-19 pandemic (2011-2018). Sequencing was performed on CD4+ T cells from blood, cultured in vitro. The receptors stem from a human donor in good health.

The chain carries TRBV6-5 and TRBJ1-5, with TRBD1 as a possible D gene (6 bases). The CDR3 consists of 16 residues. Deletions cut 4 bases from V and 6 bases from J, with 19 bases between. Germline values: CDR1 MNHEY, CDR2 SVGAGI. The CDR3 reads CASSSGPRGAGQPQHF. CDR3 sequence (DNA): TGTGCCAGCAGTTCGGGACCCCGGGGGGCAGGTCAGCCCCAGCATTTT.

This clonotype showed up just a few times. V and J are TRBV28 and TRBJ1-2; weak D call: TRBD1 (5 bases). The CDR3 consists of 15 residues. Trimming took off 4 bases at V and 4 bases at J, with 16 bases between the two ends. Germline-derived CDR1 and CDR2 are MDHEN and SYDVKM. The DNA of the CDR3 is TGTGCCAGCAGTTCCGTAATCCAAGGGGTCTATGGCTACACCTTC. This encodes CASSSVIQGVYGYTF.

This clonotype has only a few counts. This CDR3 is CASSVLAGSYNEQFF. CDR3 nucleotide sequence: TGTGCCAGCAGTGTGCTAGCGGGGAGCTACAATGAGCAGTTCTTC. The chain combines TRBV6-4 with TRBJ2-1; the match to TRBD2 covers 9 bases. This CDR3 is built from 15 residues. Germline V gene data show CDR1 as MRHNA and CDR2 as SNTAGT. The V segment lost 4 bases and the J segment 3 bases; nucleotides outside the gene matches: 4.

This clonotype was counted a few times. V is TRBV20-1 and J is TRBJ1-2, with a tentative D call TRBD1 (5 bases). The V and J ends lost 7 bases and 2 bases respectively, with 14 bases between them. This CDR3 is 13 amino acids long. Germline CDR1 and CDR2: DFQATT and SNEGSKA (reference sequence). DNA for the CDR3: TGCAGTGTTGCGACAGTTATAAACTATGGCTACACCTTC. Its protein is CSVATVINYGYTF.

The V call is TRBV7-2, the J call TRBJ1-5; D gene ambiguous. This CDR3 is 13 amino acids long. CDR1 and CDR2 from the germline V gene are SGHTA and FQGNSA. Between the trimmed V and J ends, which lost 2 bases and 7 bases, there was a span of 9 bases. CDR3 bases: TGTGCCAGCAGCTTACGGGGAGTACAGCCCCAGCATTTT. Encoded protein: CASSLRGVQPQHF.

The chain uses TRBV7-2 and TRBJ1-2; no definite D call. Deletions cut 6 bases from V and 1 base from J, with 15 bases between. The CDR3 runs 15 residues. CDR1 is SGHTA and CDR2 is FQGNSA in the germline V gene. CDR3 protein: CASRFRVRVNYGYTF. CDR3 nucleotides: TGTGCCAGCAGGTTCCGCGTGAGGGTTAACTATGGCTACACCTTC.

The genes are TRBV6-5 and TRBJ2-5; a possible D gene is TRBD1 (6 bases). The CDR3 extends over 13 amino acids. V dropped 2 bases and J dropped 5 bases, with 9 bases sitting between them. CDR1 and CDR2 (germline): MNHEY, SVGAGI. CDR3: CASSYVQGETQYF. Written as DNA, the CDR3 is TGTGCCAGCAGTTACGTGCAGGGGGAGACCCAGTACTTC.

V usage is TRBV20-1 and J usage is TRBJ1-2; 8 bases map to TRBD1. CDR3 length: 14 residues. The J segment lost 1 base and the V segment lost 5 bases, leaving 6 bases of the junction unmatched. Germline CDR1 and CDR2: DFQATT and SNEGSKA (reference sequence). CDR3 protein: CSAREQGVNYGYTF. For the CDR3, the DNA is TGCAGTGCTCGGGAACAGGGGGTTAACTATGGCTACACCTTC.

The V gene is TRBV19, the J gene TRBJ2-5; D is unresolved. Germline V CDR1 and CDR2: LNHDA, SQIVND (reference sequence). Trimming removed 2 bases from V and 4 bases from J, with 23 bases in between. The CDR3 is 18 residues long. CDR3 sequence reads: CASSILASGLVARETQYF. In DNA form, the CDR3 reads TGTGCCAGTAGTATATTGGCATCCGGGCTAGTGGCGAGAGAGACCCAGTACTTC.

J is TRBJ1-4 and V is TRBV20-1; the match to TRBD1 covers 8 bases. The length of the CDR3 is 13 residues. Germline trimming cut 5 bases from V and 5 bases from J; bases unmatched to any gene: 4. Germline lookup yields CDR1 DFQATT and CDR2 SNEGSKA (reference sequence). CDR3 sequence: CSAPGQENEKLFF. In DNA, the CDR3 is TGCAGTGCTCCGGGACAGGAGAATGAAAAACTGTTTTTT.

This chain connects TRBV20-1 to TRBJ1-3; D remains ambiguous. This CDR3 comprises 17 residues. Between the trimmed V and J ends, which lost 0 bases and 2 bases, there was a span of 17 bases. Germline CDR1 and CDR2: DFQATT and SNEGSKA (reference sequence). Here the CDR3 reads CSARDSASATTGNTIYF. CDR3 nucleotide sequence: TGCAGTGCTAGAGATTCGGCCTCGGCGACGACTGGAAACACCATATATTTT.

V gene TRBV2 combines with J gene TRBJ2-7, with D perhaps matching TRBD2 (6 bases). Germline V gives CDR1 SNHLY, CDR2 FYNNEI. V lost 4 bases and J lost 0, with 19 bases in between. CDR3 length equals 17 residues. CDR3 sequence (DNA): TGTGCCAGCAGTGTAAAGGAGGGCAGGGTGCACTCCTACGAGCAGTACTTC. Its translation: CASSVKEGRVHSYEQYF.

With respect to this clonotype: A junction end diverges from the germline sequence, so it may reflect a read error. The chain uses TRBV28 and TRBJ1-1; D ambiguous. CDR1 and CDR2 from the germline V gene are MDHEN and SYDVKM. The CDR3 contains 11 residues. The DNA of the CDR3 is TGTGCCGGCAGCCGTAACACTGAAGCTTTCTTT. Protein: CAGSRNTEAFF.